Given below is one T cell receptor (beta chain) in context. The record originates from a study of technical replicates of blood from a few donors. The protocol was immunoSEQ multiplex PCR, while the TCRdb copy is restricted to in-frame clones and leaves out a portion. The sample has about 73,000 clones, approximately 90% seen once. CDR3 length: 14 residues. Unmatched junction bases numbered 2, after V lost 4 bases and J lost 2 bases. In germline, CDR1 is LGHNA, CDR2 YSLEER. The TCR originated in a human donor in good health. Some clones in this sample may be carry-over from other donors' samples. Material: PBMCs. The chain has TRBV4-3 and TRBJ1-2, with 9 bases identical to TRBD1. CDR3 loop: CASSPDRGNYGYTF. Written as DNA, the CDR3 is TGCGCCAGCAGCCCGGACAGGGGAAACTATGGCTACACCTTC.